Reported below is one T cell receptor (beta chain). This CDR3 comprises 18 residues. V dropped 2 bases and J dropped 4 bases, with 19 bases sitting between them. The V gene's germline CDR1 is SGHRS and CDR2 YFSETQ. Clones were sequenced by immunoSEQ multiplex PCR, and TCRdb holds only the in-frame ones, with some missing. The table records fewer than 1.6 million clones, 98% of them present only once. CD45RA-negative memory and CD45RA+ naive subsets were split from the CD4+ cells. This record comes from a study of shared clonotypes between healthy human individuals. What was sequenced was naive CD4+ T cells sorted from blood. Indicated subset: CD45RA+ positively selected. The J gene is TRBJ2-6, the V gene TRBV5-1; possible D gene TRBD2, 6 bases. The TCR was taken from a man aged 25-45 years in good health. CDR3 region: CASSFGVVGGIGANVLTF. The CDR3 DNA reads TGCGCCAGCAGCTTTGGGGTCGTAGGAGGGATCGGGGCCAACGTCCTGACTTTC. Complete variable domain (other parts from reference TRBV5-1 and TRBJ2-6): KAGVTQTPRYLIKTRGQQVTLSCSPISGHRSVSWYQQTPGQGLQFLFEYFSETQRNKGNFPGRFSGRQFSNSRSEMNVSTLELGDSALYLCASSFGVVGGIGANVLTFGAGSRLTVL.